The 27 T cell receptor beta chains in this list originate from one sample, sequenced in a study of spatial heterogeneity in lung cancer (dated by TCRdb to about 2019). The label giving this sample's time point can be read as: sample taken at primary tumor resection. Libraries were made using 5' RACE. This sample was sequenced with a NextSeq 500. In TCRdb, the public reads were trimmed at Q25 with fastp and aligned with MiXCR, with productive beta chains retained. Rows with one shared CDR3 protein collapse into an entry with the most common genes and DNA. The sample table lists 24,000 or so distinct CDR3 sequences, over 6% of them with a count of one. The ten largest clones add up to 14% of the sample. The sequencing here drew on PBMCs, taken at surgery. The receptors originated from a male donor with early-stage non-small cell lung cancer.

The table lists this clonotype with many counts. The V call is TRBV7-8, the J call TRBJ2-7, with D unclear. CDR1 and CDR2 from the germline V gene are SGHVS and FQNEAQ. The CDR3 is made up of 15 amino acids. V was trimmed by 4 bases and J by 0 bases, leaving 13 bases between them. The chain's CDR3 is CASSSRPGSSYEQYV. The CDR3 bases are TGTGCCAGCAGCTCACGTCCGGGTAGCTCCTACGAGCAGTACGTC.

In this sample, this clonotype turned up a few times. This rearrangement joins TRBV20-1 to TRBJ1-4; D not resolved. The V gene lost 6 bases and the J gene lost 1 base, with 9 bases spanning the gap. This CDR3 has 13 residues. In germline, CDR1 is DFQATT, CDR2 SNEGSKA (reference sequence). In DNA, the CDR3 is TGCAGTGCCGCCCTTGGAACTAATGAAAAACTGTTTTTT. The encoded protein is CSAALGTNEKLFF.

This chain links TRBV12-5 with TRBJ1-1; D perhaps matches TRBD1 (6 bases). The CDR3 spans 12 residues. Germline V gives CDR1 LGHNT, CDR2 FRNRAP. Trimming removed 2 bases from V and 10 bases from J, with 11 bases in between. CDR3 DNA: TGTGCTAGTGGTTTGTCAGGGGTCGGAGCTTTCTTT. This gives the protein CASGLSGVGAFF.

This clonotype was recorded at least ten times. The chain combines TRBV7-2 with TRBJ2-1, with TRBD2 identical over 8 bases. CDR3 length: 15 residues. In germline, CDR1 is SGHTA, CDR2 FQGNSA. V lost 5 bases, J lost 2 bases, and 5 bases stayed unmatched. CDR3 sequence: CASSRGLGTYNEQFF. The CDR3 nucleotides read TGTGCCAGCAGCCGGGGACTAGGGACCTACAATGAGCAGTTCTTC. Based on the CDR3 plus reference TRBV7-2 and TRBJ2-1, the full variable domain is GAGVSQSPSNKVTEKGKDVELRCDPISGHTALYWYRQSLGQGLEFLIYFQGNSAPDKSGLPSDRFSAERTGGSVSTLTIQRTQQEDSAVYLCASSRGLGTYNEQFFGPGTRLTVL.

In DNA form, the CDR3 reads TGTGCCAGCAGCCCACCCGGGACTAGCATCAATGAGCAGTTCTTC. Translated, it gives CASSPPGTSINEQFF. The chain combines TRBV13 with TRBJ2-1; 9 bases line up with TRBD2. Germline V CDR1 and CDR2: PRHDT, FYEKMQ (reference sequence). Trimming at V came to 5 bases and at J to 6 bases, leaving 8 bases not matched to a gene. The CDR3 is 15 residues long.

The sample holds many counts of this clonotype. The V and J genes are TRBV30 and TRBJ2-5; D may match TRBD1 or TRBD2 (5 bases each). Germline V gene data show CDR1 as GTSNPN and CDR2 as SVGIG (reference sequence). Between the trimmed V and J ends, which lost 2 bases and 5 bases, there was a span of 9 bases. The CDR3 contains 12 residues. In DNA form, the CDR3 reads TGTGCCTGGAGTCCGGGACCGGAGACCCAGTACTTC. Protein sequence: CAWSPGPETQYF.

The chain uses TRBV10-1 and TRBJ2-3; D not resolved. The CDR3 runs 13 residues. The germline V gene encodes CDR1 WNHNN and CDR2 SYGVQD (reference sequence). Between the trimmed V and J ends, which lost 4 bases and 1 base, there was a span of 6 bases. The CDR3 DNA reads as TGCGCCAGCAGTGTTGGTCGCACAGATACGCAGTATTTT. It is translated as CASSVGRTDTQYF.

This clonotype was seen at least ten times. The rearrangement joins TRBV25-1 to TRBJ1-1; 9 nucleotides agree with TRBD1. J was trimmed by 6 bases and V by 4 bases; bases with no gene match: 12. The germline gives CDR1 MGHDK, CDR2 SYGVNS. The CDR3 is made up of 16 amino acids. CDR3: CASSASGQGFNAEAFF. The CDR3, as DNA: TGTGCCAGCAGTGCCTCGGGACAGGGATTCAACGCTGAAGCTTTCTTT.

This clonotype is classed as medium-sized (0.01 to 0.1%). The chain employs TRBV30 and TRBJ2-5; D uncertain. Germline V gene data show CDR1 as GTSNPN and CDR2 as SVGIG (reference sequence). V lost 3 bases, J lost 1 base, and 12 bases lay in between. CDR3 length: 14 residues. The DNA of the CDR3 is TGTGCCTGGAGCCGTAAGACGGTCCAAGAGACCCAGTACTTC. This gives the protein CAWSRKTVQETQYF.

This chain links TRBV10-1 with TRBJ2-7; no firm D call. Trimming stripped 6 bases from V and 5 bases from J, with 17 bases between. The CDR3 contains 14 residues. Germline loops: CDR1 WNHNN, CDR2 SYGVQD (reference sequence). The CDR3 region is CASSRRGPGDEQYF. CDR3 bases: TGCGCCAGCAGCCGTCGAGGTCCGGGCGACGAGCAGTACTTC.

This clonotype was detected ten times or more. The rearrangement joins TRBV5-5 to TRBJ1-1; D not resolved. Trimming shortened V by 2 bases and J by 2 bases, and 10 bases separated the two germline ends. The CDR3 is 14 amino acids. Per germline, CDR1 SGHKS and CDR2 YYEKEE (reference sequence). The DNA of the CDR3 is TGTGCCAGCAGCTTCCGGCAGATAAACACTGAAGCTTTCTTT. It codes for CASSFRQINTEAFF.

This clonotype was recorded a few times. The V call is TRBV14, the J call TRBJ1-1, with D uncertain. This CDR3 comprises 15 residues. Germline CDR1 is SGHDN and CDR2 is FVKESK. The V and J ends lost 0 bases and 4 bases respectively, with 12 bases between them. The CDR3 loop is CASSQDLGYTTEAFF. The DNA for the CDR3 is TGTGCCAGCAGCCAAGACCTCGGCTATACCACTGAAGCTTTCTTT.

This clonotype came up many times. The CDR3 DNA follows: TGTGCCAGCAGTACACGGGACAGGGGGCGTGAAGATACGCAGTATTTT. Its protein is CASSTRDRGREDTQYF. The chain links TRBV28 to TRBJ2-3; 12 bases line up with TRBD1. V shed 5 bases, J shed 5 bases, and the junction held 8 bases outside the gene matches. The CDR3 is 16 residues long. Germline V gene lookup returns CDR1 MDHEN and CDR2 SYDVKM.

This clonotype was recorded a few times. The chain uses TRBV9 and TRBJ2-7; 7 bases map to TRBD2. The trim removed 2 bases at V and 0 bases at J, leaving 2 bases unmatched. The length of the CDR3 is 14 residues. Germline loops: CDR1 SGDLS, CDR2 YYNGEE. CDR3 nucleotide sequence: TGTGCCAGCAGCGTCCGGGACTACTCCTACGAGCAGTACTTC. It codes for CASSVRDYSYEQYF.

In its sample, this clonotype was seen many times. The V call is TRBV7-9, the J call TRBJ1-1, with D unclear. Germline V lookup: CDR1 SEHNR, CDR2 FQNEAQ (reference sequence). Trimming cost V 3 bases and J 4 bases, with 9 bases left between them. This CDR3 has 13 residues. The CDR3: CASSFPASTEAFF. The CDR3 DNA is TGTGCCAGCAGCTTCCCGGCGAGCACTGAAGCTTTCTTT. The full variable domain, in which reference TRBV7-9 and TRBJ1-1 provide the parts outside the CDR3, is DTGVSQNPRHKITKRGQNVTFRCDPISEHNRLYWYRQTLGQGPEFLTYFQNEAQLEKSRLLSDRFSAERPKGSFSTLEIQRTEQGDSAMYLCASSFPASTEAFFGQGTRLTVV.

This clonotype is medium-sized by share. In DNA, the CDR3 is TGTGCCAGCAGGTCGGTGGGCCGGGAGCTGTTTTTT. Protein: CASRSVGRELFF. V usage is TRBV28 and J usage is TRBJ2-2, with unresolved D. This CDR3 is 12 amino acids long. Deletions cut 6 bases from V and 9 bases from J, with 11 bases between. Germline CDR1 reads MDHEN; CDR2 reads SYDVKM. Full variable domain (remainder filled in from reference TRBV28 and TRBJ2-2): DVKVTQSSRYLVKRTGEKVFLECVQDMDHENMFWYRQDPGLGLRLIYFSYDVKMKEKGDIPEGYSVSREKKERFSLILESASTNQTSMYLCASRSVGRELFFGEGSRLTVL.

This clonotype rates as large. CDR3 amino acids: CASSNRSPDTQYF. The CDR3 DNA is TGTGCCAGCAGCAACCGGTCCCCAGATACGCAGTATTTT. The chain joins TRBV7-9 to TRBJ2-3; D gene uncertain. CDR1 is SEHNR, CDR2 FQNEAQ, per germline (reference sequence). The length of the CDR3 is 13 residues. V was cut by 5 bases and J by 4 bases, with 10 bases left in between.

This clonotype was counted only a few times. V is TRBV11-3 and J is TRBJ1-1; unclear D gene. Germline V gene lookup returns CDR1 SGHNT and CDR2 YENEEA. This CDR3 has 11 amino acids. V was clipped by 4 bases and J by 8 bases, with 8 bases between them. CDR3 in DNA: TGTGCCAGCAGCTCCGCGGGGGAAGCTTTCTTT. Protein: CASSSAGEAFF.

The CDR3 sequence is CSARSPREGADTQYF. The CDR3 DNA reads as TGCAGTGCTAGGAGCCCCCGGGAGGGGGCAGATACGCAGTATTTT. The V gene is TRBV20-1, the J gene TRBJ2-3; TRBD2 matches at 8 bases. Germline CDR1 is DFQATT and CDR2 is SNEGSKA (reference sequence). This CDR3 is 15 amino acids long. J was trimmed by 4 bases and V by 3 bases; bases with no gene match: 9.

There are many counts of this clonotype. J is TRBJ2-7 and V is TRBV28; a possible D gene is TRBD2 (7 bases). The CDR3 has 14 residues. Germline V CDR1 and CDR2: MDHEN, SYDVKM. Trimming left V 5 bases short and J 7 bases short, with 18 bases between. The CDR3 reads CASSPIGGDWEQYF. The DNA of the CDR3 is TGTGCCAGCAGTCCTATAGGGGGGGATTGGGAGCAGTACTTC.

V and J are TRBV18 and TRBJ1-1; maybe TRBD1 (6 bases). Germline lookup yields CDR1 KGHSH and CDR2 LQKENI. V was pared by 4 bases and J by 0 bases, with 12 bases between. The CDR3 is made up of 15 amino acids. The CDR3 spells CASSRATGMNTEAFF. The DNA of the CDR3 is TGTGCCAGCTCACGTGCGACAGGCATGAACACTGAAGCTTTCTTT.

Within the sample, this clonotype is medium-sized. The V and J genes are TRBV20-1 and TRBJ2-2, with 7 bases identical to TRBD2. The CDR3 spans 12 residues. With 6 bases clipped from V and 3 bases from J, the junction kept 1 base outside the gene matches. Germline CDR1 reads DFQATT; CDR2 reads SNEGSKA (reference sequence). This CDR3 is CSAGRDTGELFF. The CDR3 DNA is TGCAGTGCGGGGAGGGACACCGGGGAGCTGTTTTTT.

The chain carries TRBV20-1 and TRBJ2-7; D is perhaps TRBD2 (5 bases). Germline CDR1 reads DFQATT; CDR2 reads SNEGSKA (reference sequence). This CDR3 spans 14 amino acids. V was trimmed by 1 base and J by 3 bases, leaving 13 bases between them. CDR3: CSARGGGNRYEQYF. For the CDR3, the DNA is TGCAGTGCTAGAGGTGGAGGTAACCGCTACGAGCAGTACTTC.

A few counts support this clonotype. The V and J genes are TRBV5-5 and TRBJ2-7, with 7 bases aligning to TRBD2. Germline V gene sequence: CDR1 SGHKS, CDR2 YYEKEE (reference sequence). Germline trimming cut 1 base from V and 2 bases from J; bases unmatched to any gene: 3. CDR3 length: 14 residues. CDR3 DNA sequence: TGTGCCAGCAGCTTGACGGGGACTACCTACGAGCAGTACTTC. Its translation is CASSLTGTTYEQYF.

Comments on this clonotype: Since a much larger clone is just one base distant, this may be a read error. The V call is TRBV7-9, the J call TRBJ2-7; 7 bases match TRBD1. V lost 7 bases to trimming and J lost 5 bases; unmatched junction nucleotides: 11. Germline V gives CDR1 SEHNR, CDR2 FQNEAQ (reference sequence). The CDR3 has 14 residues. CDR3 loop: CASTRPGTAHEQYF. The CDR3 DNA follows: TGTGCCAGCACCCGCCCGGGGACAGCCCACGAGCAGTACTTC.

The gene calls are TRBV15 and TRBJ2-1; 9 nucleotides align to TRBD2. V shed 4 bases, J shed 4 bases, and the junction held 5 bases outside the gene matches. The germline CDR1 and CDR2 sequences are LNHNV and YYDKDF (reference sequence). There are 15 residues in the CDR3. As DNA, the CDR3 is TGTGCCACCAGCATTAGCGGGAGAGGGTACAATGAGCAGTTCTTC. Its translation is CATSISGRGYNEQFF.

This clonotype has at least ten counts. This chain connects TRBV3-1 to TRBJ2-7; TRBD1 matches at 8 bases. The CDR3 is 16 amino acids. V was clipped by 0 bases and J by 3 bases; unmatched bases: 7. Looked up from germline, CDR1 is LGHDT and CDR2 is YNNKEL (reference sequence). CDR3 residues: CASSQDRDRRFYEQYF. In DNA, the CDR3 is TGTGCCAGCAGCCAAGATCGGGACAGGAGGTTCTACGAGCAGTACTTC.